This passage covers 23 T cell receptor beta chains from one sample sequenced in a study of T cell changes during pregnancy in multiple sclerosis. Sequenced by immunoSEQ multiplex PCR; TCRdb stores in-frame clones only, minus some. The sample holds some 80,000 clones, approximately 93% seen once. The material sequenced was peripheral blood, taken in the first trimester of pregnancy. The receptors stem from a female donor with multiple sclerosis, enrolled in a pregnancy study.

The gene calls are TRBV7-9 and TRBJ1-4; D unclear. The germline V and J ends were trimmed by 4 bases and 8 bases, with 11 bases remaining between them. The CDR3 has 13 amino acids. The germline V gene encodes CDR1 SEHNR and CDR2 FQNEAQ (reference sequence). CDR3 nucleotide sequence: TGTGCCAGCAGCTCGAGGTCGGGGGAAAAACTGTTTTTT. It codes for CASSSRSGEKLFF.

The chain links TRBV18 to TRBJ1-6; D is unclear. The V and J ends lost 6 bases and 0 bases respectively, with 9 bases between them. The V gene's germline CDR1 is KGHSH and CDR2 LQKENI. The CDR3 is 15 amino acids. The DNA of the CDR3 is TGTGCCAGCTCGCAGGTTAACTCCTATAATTCACCCCTCCACTTT. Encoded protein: CASSQVNSYNSPLHF.

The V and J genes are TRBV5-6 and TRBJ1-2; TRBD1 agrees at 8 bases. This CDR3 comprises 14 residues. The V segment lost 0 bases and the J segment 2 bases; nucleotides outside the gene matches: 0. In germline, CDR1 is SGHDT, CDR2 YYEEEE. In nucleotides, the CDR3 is TGTGCCAGCAGCTTGGACAGGGGGAACTATGGCTACACCTTC. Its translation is CASSLDRGNYGYTF.

CDR3 sequence: CAIKEGPSGGAFTGELFF. CDR3 DNA sequence: TGTGCCATCAAGGAAGGCCCTAGCGGGGGGGCGTTCACCGGGGAGCTGTTTTTT. This sequence joins TRBV10-3 and TRBJ2-2; 12 nucleotides align to TRBD2. V lost 7 bases, J lost 4 bases, and 13 bases stayed unmatched. Germline CDR1 reads ENHRY; CDR2 reads SYGVKD. The CDR3 has 18 amino acids.

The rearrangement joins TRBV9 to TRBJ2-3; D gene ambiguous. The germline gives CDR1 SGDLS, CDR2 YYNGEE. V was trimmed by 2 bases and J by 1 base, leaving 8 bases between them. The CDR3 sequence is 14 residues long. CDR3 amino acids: CASSVTLGTDTQYF. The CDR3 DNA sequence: TGTGCCAGCAGCGTGACCCTAGGCACAGATACGCAGTATTTT.

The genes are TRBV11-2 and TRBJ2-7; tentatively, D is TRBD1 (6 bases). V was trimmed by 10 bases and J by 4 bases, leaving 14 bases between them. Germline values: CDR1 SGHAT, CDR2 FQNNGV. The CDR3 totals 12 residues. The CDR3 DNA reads TGTGCCACCCGGGACACGATGTACGAGCAGTACTTC. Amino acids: CATRDTMYEQYF.

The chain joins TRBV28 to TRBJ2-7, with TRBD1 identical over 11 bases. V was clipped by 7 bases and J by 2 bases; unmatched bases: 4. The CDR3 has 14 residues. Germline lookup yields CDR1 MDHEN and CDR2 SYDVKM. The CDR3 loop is CASTGQGGTYEQYF. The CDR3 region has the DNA TGTGCCAGCACGGGACAGGGGGGGACCTACGAGCAGTACTTC.

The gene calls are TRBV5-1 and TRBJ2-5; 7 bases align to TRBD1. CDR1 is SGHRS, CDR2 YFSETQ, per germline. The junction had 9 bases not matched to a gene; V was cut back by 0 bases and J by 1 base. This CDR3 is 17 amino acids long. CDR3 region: CASSLGAPTGSQETQYF. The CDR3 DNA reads TGCGCCAGCAGCTTGGGGGCCCCGACAGGGTCCCAAGAGACCCAGTACTTC.

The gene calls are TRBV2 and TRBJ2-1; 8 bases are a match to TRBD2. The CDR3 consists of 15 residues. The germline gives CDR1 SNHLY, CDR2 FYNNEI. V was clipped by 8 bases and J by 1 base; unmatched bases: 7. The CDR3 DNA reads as TGTGCCAGCTCGGTTCGGGGGGGGTCCTACAATGAGCAGTTCTTC. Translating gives CASSVRGGSYNEQFF. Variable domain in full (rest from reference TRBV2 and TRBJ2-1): EPEVTQTPSHQVTQMGQEVILRCVPISNHLYFYWYRQILGQKVEFLVSFYNNEISEKSEIFDDQFSVERPDGSNFTLKIRSTKLEDSAMYFCASSVRGGSYNEQFFGPGTRLTVL.

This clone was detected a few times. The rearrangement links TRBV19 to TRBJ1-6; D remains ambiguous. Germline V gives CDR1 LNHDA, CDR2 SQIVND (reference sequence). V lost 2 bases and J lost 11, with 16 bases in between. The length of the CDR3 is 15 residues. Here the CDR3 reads CASSIRTDRVAPLHF. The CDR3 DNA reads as TGTGCCAGTAGTATACGAACAGACCGCGTGGCACCCCTCCACTTT.

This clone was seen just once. The CDR3 reads CASSPRDRVGICNQPQHF. CDR3 in DNA: TGTGCCAGCAGCCCCCGGGACAGGGTCGGGATCTGCAATCAGCCCCAGCATTTT. The chain links TRBV21-1 to TRBJ1-5; no DNA check was done on the table's D call, TRBD1. TRBV21-1 is annotated as a pseudogene. This CDR3 comprises 18 residues.

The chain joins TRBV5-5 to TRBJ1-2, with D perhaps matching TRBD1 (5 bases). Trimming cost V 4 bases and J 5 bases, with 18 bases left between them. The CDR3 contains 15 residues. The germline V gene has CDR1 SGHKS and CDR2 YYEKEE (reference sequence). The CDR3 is CASSPISGQRYGYTF. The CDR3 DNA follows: TGTGCCAGCAGCCCGATATCCGGACAACGTTATGGCTACACCTTC.

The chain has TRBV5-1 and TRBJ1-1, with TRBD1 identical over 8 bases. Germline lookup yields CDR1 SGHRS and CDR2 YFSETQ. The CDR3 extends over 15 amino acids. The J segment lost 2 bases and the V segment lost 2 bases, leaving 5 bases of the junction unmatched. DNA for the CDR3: TGCGCCAGCAGCTTTTTAGGACAGGGAAACACTGAAGCTTTCTTT. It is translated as CASSFLGQGNTEAFF.

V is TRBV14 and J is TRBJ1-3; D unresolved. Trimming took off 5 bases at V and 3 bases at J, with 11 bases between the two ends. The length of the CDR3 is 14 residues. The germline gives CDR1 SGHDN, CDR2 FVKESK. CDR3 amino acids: CASSLRWSGNTIYF. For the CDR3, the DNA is TGTGCCAGCAGCTTAAGATGGAGTGGAAACACCATATATTTT.

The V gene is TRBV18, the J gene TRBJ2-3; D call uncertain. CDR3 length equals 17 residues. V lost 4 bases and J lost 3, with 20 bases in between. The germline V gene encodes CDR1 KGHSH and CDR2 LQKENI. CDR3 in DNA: TGTGCCAGCTCACAAAGAGTGTCAGGAATGGGTACAGATACGCAGTATTTT. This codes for CASSQRVSGMGTDTQYF.

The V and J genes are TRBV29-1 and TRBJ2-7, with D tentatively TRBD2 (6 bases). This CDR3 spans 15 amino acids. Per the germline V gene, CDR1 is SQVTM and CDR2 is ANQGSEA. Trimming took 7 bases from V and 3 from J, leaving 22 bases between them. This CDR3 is CSAKAGLAEVYEQYF. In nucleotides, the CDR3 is TGCAGCGCAAAAGCCGGCTTAGCGGAGGTCTACGAGCAGTACTTC.

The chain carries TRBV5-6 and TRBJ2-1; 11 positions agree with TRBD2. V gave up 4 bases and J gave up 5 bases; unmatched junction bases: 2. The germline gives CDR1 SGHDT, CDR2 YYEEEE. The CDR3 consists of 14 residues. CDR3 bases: TGTGCCAGCAGCCCGGGACTAGCGGACAATGAGCAGTTCTTC. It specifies CASSPGLADNEQFF.

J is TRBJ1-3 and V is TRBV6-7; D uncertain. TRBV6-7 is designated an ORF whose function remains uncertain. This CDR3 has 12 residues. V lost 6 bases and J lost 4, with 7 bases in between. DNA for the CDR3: TGTGCCAGCAGGAAAACAGGAAACACCATATATTTT. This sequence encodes CASRKTGNTIYF.

The CDR3 nucleotides are TGTGCCAGCAGTGCCGGGGTTGGGCGCCCCGAGCAGTACTTC. It is translated as CASSAGVGRPEQYF. This chain joins TRBV6-1 and TRBJ2-7, with D tentatively TRBD2 (5 bases). The ends were cut back, 4 bases at V and 6 bases at J, with 16 bases in the middle. The CDR3 runs to 14 residues. Per germline, CDR1 MNHNS and CDR2 SASEGT.

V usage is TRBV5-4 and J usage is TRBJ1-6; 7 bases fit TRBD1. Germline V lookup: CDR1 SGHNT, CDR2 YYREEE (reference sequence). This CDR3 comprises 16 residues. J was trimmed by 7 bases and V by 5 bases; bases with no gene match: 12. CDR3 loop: CASSPQTGTENSPLHF. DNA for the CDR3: TGTGCCAGCAGTCCCCAAACCGGGACAGAGAATTCACCCCTCCACTTT.

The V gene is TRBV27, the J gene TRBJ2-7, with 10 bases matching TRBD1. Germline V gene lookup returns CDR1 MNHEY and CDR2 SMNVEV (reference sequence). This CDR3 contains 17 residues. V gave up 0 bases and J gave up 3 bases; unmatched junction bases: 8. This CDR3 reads CASSLSGGTGDVYEQYF. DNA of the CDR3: TGTGCCAGCAGTTTATCGGGAGGGACAGGGGACGTCTACGAGCAGTACTTC.

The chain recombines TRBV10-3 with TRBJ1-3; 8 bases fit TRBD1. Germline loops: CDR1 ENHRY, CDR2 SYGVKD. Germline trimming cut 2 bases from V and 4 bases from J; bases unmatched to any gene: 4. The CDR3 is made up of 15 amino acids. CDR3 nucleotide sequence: TGTGCCATCAGTGAGGGACAGGGATTCGGAAACACCATATATTTT. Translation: CAISEGQGFGNTIYF.

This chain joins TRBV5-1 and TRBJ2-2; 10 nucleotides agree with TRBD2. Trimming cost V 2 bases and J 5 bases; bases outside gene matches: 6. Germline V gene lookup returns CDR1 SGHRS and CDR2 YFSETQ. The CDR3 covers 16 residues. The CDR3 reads CASSFMSGGETGELFF. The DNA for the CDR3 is TGCGCCAGCAGCTTCATGAGCGGGGGGGAGACCGGGGAGCTGTTTTTT.